A single sample gave rise to the 28 T cell receptor beta chains below, sequenced in a study of CD8 T cells in ankylosing spondylitis. One entry per CDR3 protein results from TCRdb running MiXCR on the 5' RACE reads. In the table there are about 110,000 distinct CDR3 sequences, 24% of which are singletons. The material sequenced was synovial fluid, either unsorted or a sorted T cell fraction (not recorded which). The receptor set was obtained from a male donor with ankylosing spondylitis.

V gene TRBV11-3 combines with J gene TRBJ2-3; D gene ambiguous. The CDR3 contains 15 residues. Germline V gives CDR1 SGHNT, CDR2 YENEEA. V was clipped by 1 base and J by 4 bases, with 12 bases between them. CDR3 loop: CASSLGSGWADTQYF. For the CDR3, the DNA is TGTGCCAGCAGCTTAGGGTCTGGGTGGGCAGATACGCAGTATTTT.

There are many counts of this clonotype. This chain uses TRBV12-3 or TRBV12-4 with TRBJ2-3; 7 nucleotides line up with TRBD1. With 7 bases clipped from V and 2 bases from J, the junction kept 15 bases outside the gene matches. The CDR3 consists of 17 residues. CDR3: CASILGTASSYTDTQYF. The CDR3, as DNA: TGTGCCAGCATCCTGGGGACAGCTTCTAGTTACACAGATACGCAGTATTTT.

The rearrangement links TRBV20-1 to TRBJ2-7; TRBD2 aligns across 12 bases. CDR1 DFQATT and CDR2 SNEGSKA come from the germline V gene (reference sequence). J was trimmed by 3 bases and V by 6 bases; bases with no gene match: 3. The CDR3 sequence is 13 residues long. The CDR3 loop is CSARTSGIYEQYF. CDR3 nucleotide sequence: TGCAGTGCACGGACTAGCGGGATCTACGAGCAGTACTTC.

This chain uses TRBV20-1 with TRBJ2-1, with TRBD1 matching 7 bases. The CDR3 has 11 residues. Losses at the gene ends were 6 bases for V and 7 bases for J; bases not matched to a gene: 3. Germline values: CDR1 DFQATT, CDR2 SNEGSKA (reference sequence). CDR3 DNA: TGCAGTGCCCACAGGGGAAATGAGCAGTTCTTC. Translation gives CSAHRGNEQFF.

This clonotype has more than one count but fewer than ten. The CDR3 DNA follows: TGTGCCAGCAGCCCTGGACAAGTGGCCGGGGAGCTGTTTTTT. Encoded protein: CASSPGQVAGELFF. V is TRBV9 and J is TRBJ2-2, with D perhaps matching TRBD1 (5 bases). V lost 4 bases and J 6 bases, leaving 13 bases between the germline ends. In germline, CDR1 is SGDLS, CDR2 YYNGEE. The CDR3 covers 14 residues.

V is TRBV10-2 and J is TRBJ2-3, with D maybe TRBD2 (7 bases). The CDR3 runs to 14 residues. The germline gives CDR1 WSHSY, CDR2 SAAADI. V gave up 7 bases and J gave up 4 bases, with 15 bases separating them. The CDR3: CASKMGGRSDTQYF. The CDR3 region has the DNA TGCGCCAGCAAAATGGGGGGGCGATCAGATACGCAGTATTTT.

V and J are TRBV11-1 and TRBJ2-7; 9 bases are a match to TRBD1. With V trimmed by 4 bases and J by 0 bases, 4 bases remained unmatched. From germline, CDR1 is SGHAT and CDR2 FQDESV (reference sequence). The CDR3 covers 15 residues. The chain's CDR3 is CASSSPGQGSYEQYF. Written as DNA, the CDR3 is TGTGCCAGCAGCTCACCGGGACAGGGCTCCTACGAGCAGTACTTC. Complete variable domain (other parts from reference TRBV11-1 and TRBJ2-7): EAEVAQSPRYKITEKSQAVAFWCDPISGHATLYWYRQILGQGPELLVQFQDESVVDDSQLPKDRFSAERLKGVDSTLKIQPAELGDSAMYLCASSSPGQGSYEQYFGPGTRLTVT.

The rearrangement joins TRBV6-1 to TRBJ2-7, with D maybe TRBD2 (5 bases). Per the germline V gene, CDR1 is MNHNS and CDR2 is SASEGT. Trimming shortened V by 6 bases and J by 2 bases, and 8 bases separated the two germline ends. CDR3 length: 12 residues. This CDR3 reads CASSWRTYEQYF. The CDR3 DNA reads as TGTGCCAGCAGCTGGAGGACCTACGAGCAGTACTTC.

This clonotype was seen more than once but under ten times. This rearrangement joins TRBV5-1 to TRBJ1-2; D gene uncertain. The CDR3 consists of 16 residues. Germline CDR1 and CDR2: SGHRS and YFSETQ. V was shortened by 2 bases and J by 3 bases, with 17 bases between the two germline ends. The CDR3: CASSFGVGMEDYGYTF. The CDR3 region has the DNA TGCGCCAGCAGCTTCGGGGTGGGGATGGAAGACTATGGCTACACCTTC.

There are many counts of this clonotype. The chain combines TRBV20-1 with TRBJ1-1; D is ambiguous. V was cut by 2 bases and J by 1 base, with 8 bases left in between. The length of the CDR3 is 13 residues. Per germline, CDR1 DFQATT and CDR2 SNEGSKA (reference sequence). The CDR3 sequence is CSARSQANTEAFF. The CDR3 coding sequence is TGCAGTGCTAGATCTCAGGCGAACACTGAAGCTTTCTTT.

This sequence joins TRBV11-2 and TRBJ2-2, with 10 nucleotides matching TRBD2. V was clipped by 4 bases and J by 5 bases; unmatched bases: 7. CDR1 SGHAT and CDR2 FQNNGV come from the germline V gene. The CDR3 runs 16 residues. The DNA for the CDR3 is TGTGCCAGCAGCTATCCTAGCGGGAGTATTACCGGGGAGCTGTTTTTT. Protein sequence: CASSYPSGSITGELFF.

CDR3 loop: CSVRDIAYEQYF. The CDR3 DNA is TGCAGCGTGCGGGACATCGCCTACGAGCAGTACTTC. The genes are TRBV29-1 and TRBJ2-7; D is possibly TRBD1 or TRBD2 (6 bases each). Deletions cut 6 bases from V and 2 bases from J, with 11 bases between. This CDR3 comprises 12 residues. Per the germline V gene, CDR1 is SQVTM and CDR2 is ANQGSEA.

In its sample, this clonotype was seen a few times. The V gene is TRBV20-1, the J gene TRBJ1-2; D is ambiguous. Germline values: CDR1 DFQATT, CDR2 SNEGSKA (reference sequence). This CDR3 comprises 13 residues. The V end lost 0 bases, the J end lost 4 bases, and 9 bases lay between the germline ends. This CDR3 is CSARDPSGYGYTF. CDR3 bases: TGCAGTGCTAGAGACCCTAGCGGCTATGGCTACACCTTC.

The gene calls are TRBV20-1 and TRBJ2-1, with TRBD2 matching over 9 bases. The CDR3 extends over 17 amino acids. Germline V lookup: CDR1 DFQATT, CDR2 SNEGSKA (reference sequence). The trim removed 0 bases at V and 4 bases at J, leaving 10 bases unmatched. CDR3 DNA: TGCAGTGCTAGAGATCGGCGGGTAGCGGGAGCTTACAATGAGCAGTTCTTC. It is translated as CSARDRRVAGAYNEQFF.

This clonotype occurred a few times. The genes are TRBV7-2 and TRBJ1-1, with D unclear. There are 12 residues in the CDR3. Per germline, CDR1 SGHTA and CDR2 FQGNSA. V was trimmed by 1 base and J by 4 bases, leaving 4 bases between them. CDR3 DNA sequence: TGTGCCAGCAGCTTAGTGTTCACTGAAGCTTTCTTT. Translating it yields CASSLVFTEAFF.

The J gene is TRBJ1-1, the V gene TRBV9; the D is unclear. The length of the CDR3 is 13 residues. Per the germline V gene, CDR1 is SGDLS and CDR2 is YYNGEE. V lost 0 bases to trimming and J lost 1 base, with 4 bases between them. The CDR3 DNA is TGTGCCAGCAGCGTAGTGAGGAACACTGAAGCTTTCTTT. Its translation is CASSVVRNTEAFF.

Many counts were recorded for this clonotype. V is TRBV29-1 and J is TRBJ2-1; D perhaps matches TRBD2 (5 bases). The CDR3 sequence is 11 residues long. Germline V lookup: CDR1 SQVTM, CDR2 ANQGSEA. Trimming left V 0 bases short and J 13 bases short, with 10 bases between. The DNA for the CDR3 is TGCAGCGTTGAAGACCGGGATTTCCAGTTCTTC. Translation gives CSVEDRDFQFF.

The chain is built from TRBV29-1 and TRBJ2-2, with 8 positions matching TRBD1. The CDR3 is 13 residues long. The germline V gene has CDR1 SQVTM and CDR2 ANQGSEA. The trim removed 4 bases at V and 4 bases at J, leaving 2 bases unmatched. CDR3 sequence reads: CSVARGLTGELFF. CDR3 sequence (DNA): TGCAGCGTTGCCAGGGGGCTCACCGGGGAGCTGTTTTTT.

This clonotype was seen many times. V is TRBV11-2 and J is TRBJ2-1; no clear D gene. This CDR3 has 12 residues. Trimming removed 4 bases from V and 9 bases from J, with 10 bases in between. Looked up from germline, CDR1 is SGHAT and CDR2 is FQNNGV. The DNA of the CDR3 is TGTGCCAGCAGCTCCAGGACGGCTGAGCAGTTCTTC. Protein: CASSSRTAEQFF.

This clonotype was recorded many times. The gene calls are TRBV12-3 or TRBV12-4 and TRBJ1-5, with D uncertain. There are 15 residues in the CDR3. The germline V and J ends were trimmed by 3 bases and 5 bases, with 14 bases remaining between them. CDR3 bases: TGTGCCAGCAGTTTCGGCGATTCAGGCCATCAGCCCCAGCATTTT. Translation gives CASSFGDSGHQPQHF.

This clonotype was seen a handful of times. The gene calls are TRBV12-3 or TRBV12-4 and TRBJ1-4; 7 nucleotides align to TRBD1. J gave up 7 bases and V 7 bases, and 9 bases lay outside the gene matches. The CDR3 runs 14 residues. Written as DNA, the CDR3 is TGTGCCAGCACCCTGACAGGGTCAGGTGAAAAACTGTTTTTT. Protein sequence: CASTLTGSGEKLFF.

V gene TRBV25-1 combines with J gene TRBJ2-1; TRBD2 matches 12 bases. CDR3 length equals 16 residues. V lost 8 bases and J lost 8; bases outside the gene matches: 13. Germline-derived CDR1 and CDR2 are MGHDK and SYGVNS. The CDR3 loop is CASAPRASGRADEQFF. The CDR3 DNA follows: TGTGCCAGCGCCCCCAGGGCTAGCGGGAGGGCCGATGAGCAGTTCTTC.

This chain joins TRBV11-3 and TRBJ2-5, with unresolved D. Germline CDR1 is SGHNT and CDR2 is YENEEA. Trimming removed 1 base from V and 0 bases from J, with 6 bases in between. This CDR3 comprises 14 residues. The CDR3 nucleotides read TGTGCCAGCAGCTTAGCAGAGTACCAAGAGACCCAGTACTTC. Translated: CASSLAEYQETQYF.

V is TRBV15 and J is TRBJ2-5; 9 nucleotides line up with TRBD2. CDR1 LNHNV and CDR2 YYDKDF come from the germline V gene (reference sequence). The CDR3 consists of 15 residues. V shed 5 bases and J 0 bases; nucleotides not matched to a gene: 4. This chain's CDR3 is CATSVRLADQETQYF. For the CDR3, the DNA is TGTGCCACCAGCGTAAGACTAGCGGACCAAGAGACCCAGTACTTC.

The V gene is TRBV7-9, the J gene TRBJ2-2; 7 positions match TRBD2. Trimming cost V 5 bases and J 1 base; bases outside gene matches: 7. The CDR3 sequence is 16 residues long. The germline CDR1 and CDR2 sequences are SEHNR and FQNEAQ (reference sequence). The chain's CDR3 is CASSVWEGLNTGELFF. The CDR3 DNA reads as TGTGCCAGCAGCGTTTGGGAGGGGCTGAACACCGGGGAGCTGTTTTTT.

The rearrangement links TRBV20-1 to TRBJ1-1; D not resolved. Germline lookup yields CDR1 DFQATT and CDR2 SNEGSKA (reference sequence). Trimming left V 0 bases short and J 4 bases short, with 9 bases between. The CDR3 spans 13 residues. The CDR3 sequence is CSARDLGITEAFF. The CDR3 DNA follows: TGCAGTGCTAGAGATCTGGGTATCACTGAAGCTTTCTTT.

The chain carries TRBV12-3 or TRBV12-4 and TRBJ1-4; D call uncertain. The CDR3 loop spans 15 amino acids. V gave up 7 bases and J gave up 1 base, with 13 bases separating them. The CDR3 spells CASTPGVQTNEKLFF. In nucleotides, the CDR3 is TGTGCCAGCACCCCTGGGGTCCAAACTAATGAAAAACTGTTTTTT.

This clonotype came up a few times. The V call is TRBV18, the J call TRBJ2-3, with D possibly matching TRBD1 (7 bases). Trimming shortened V by 3 bases and J by 1 base, and 20 bases separated the two germline ends. Germline V lookup: CDR1 KGHSH, CDR2 LQKENI. This CDR3 contains 18 residues. CDR3 in amino acids: CASSPNFQGGVGTDTQYF. The CDR3 DNA is TGTGCCAGCTCACCCAATTTCCAGGGGGGTGTTGGCACAGATACGCAGTATTTT.